The 26 T cell receptor beta chains below come from one sample, sequenced in a study of blood T cell repertoires in COVID-19. The assay was immunoSEQ multiplex PCR, and TCRdb's table has in-frame clones only and misses some. The profile covers about 98,000 clones, with 82% appearing a single time and around 19% taken by the ten largest. The sample comprised peripheral blood. These receptors originate from a man at least 80 years old with acute or convalescent COVID-19.

J is TRBJ1-5 and V is TRBV28; a possible D gene is TRBD1 (6 bases). The CDR3 contains 12 residues. CDR1 is MDHEN, CDR2 SYDVKM, per germline. V shed 10 bases and J shed 7 bases, with 14 bases lying between them. The CDR3 is CATLGGIQPQHF. The CDR3, as DNA: TGTGCCACTCTAGGGGGAATCCAGCCCCAGCATTTT.

The chain couples TRBV25-1 to TRBJ2-7; D is uncertain. The CDR3 consists of 9 residues. With 8 bases removed from V and 10 bases from J, the gap between germline ends came to 9 bases. Germline V lookup: CDR1 MGHDK, CDR2 SYGVNS. CDR3 coding DNA: TGTGCCAGCTCTAGGTCCCAGTACTTC. Translating it yields CASSRSQYF.

V gene TRBV11-2 combines with J gene TRBJ1-2; 8 nucleotides match TRBD1. There are 13 residues in the CDR3. The germline V gene encodes CDR1 SGHAT and CDR2 FQNNGV. V dropped 3 bases and J dropped 6; count of bases not matched to a gene: 3. CDR3 coding DNA: TGTGCCAGCAGCTTCAGGGGGCCGGATGGCTACACCTTC. The encoded protein is CASSFRGPDGYTF.

This sequence joins TRBV6-5 and TRBJ2-7; weak D call: TRBD1 (7 bases). There are 15 residues in the CDR3. Germline assignment: CDR1 MNHEY and CDR2 SVGAGI. Trimming removed 6 bases from V and 5 bases from J, with 20 bases in between. CDR3: CASSLGGGGRDEQYF. The CDR3, as DNA: TGTGCCAGCAGCCTTGGTGGAGGGGGCAGAGACGAGCAGTACTTC.

The chain couples TRBV30 to TRBJ2-1, with a weak D call TRBD2 (6 bases). The germline V gene encodes CDR1 GTSNPN and CDR2 SVGIG (reference sequence). V lost 2 bases and J 6 bases, leaving 17 bases between the germline ends. There are 15 residues in the CDR3. DNA for the CDR3: TGTGCCTGGAGTACCACTAAGCGGGCCTTCAATGAGCAGTTCTTC. The encoded protein is CAWSTTKRAFNEQFF.

The V and J genes are TRBV5-1 and TRBJ1-6, with TRBD1 matching over 9 bases. After removal of 5 bases from V and 7 bases from J, the junction contained 4 bases not matched to a gene. This CDR3 spans 14 amino acids. CDR1 and CDR2 (germline): SGHRS, YFSETQ. DNA for the CDR3: TGCGCCAGCAGGAGTGACAGGGGGAATTCACCCCTCCACTTT. It is translated as CASRSDRGNSPLHF.

This chain joins TRBV28 and TRBJ1-2, with TRBD1 identical over 8 bases. The junction had 8 bases not matched to a gene; V was cut back by 6 bases and J by 5 bases. CDR1 and CDR2 from the germline V gene are MDHEN and SYDVKM. This CDR3 is 14 amino acids long. The CDR3 DNA follows: TGTGCCAGCAGCTCAGGGGGCGCCCCTTATGGCTACACCTTC. It encodes CASSSGGAPYGYTF.

This clone occurred once. This chain joins TRBV9 and TRBJ2-7; possibly TRBD1 for D (6 bases). V lost 0 bases, J lost 6 bases, and 16 bases lay in between. Germline V gene lookup returns CDR1 SGDLS and CDR2 YYNGEE. CDR3 size: 15 residues. This CDR3 is CASSVEGTPAGEQYF. CDR3 coding DNA: TGTGCCAGCAGCGTAGAGGGGACACCGGCCGGCGAGCAGTACTTC. Using reference TRBV9 and TRBJ2-7 for the parts outside the CDR3, the full variable domain is DSGVTQTPKHLITATGQRVTLRCSPRSGDLSVYWYQQSLDQGLQFLIQYYNGEERAKGNILERFSAQQFPDLHSELNLSSLELGDSALYFCASSVEGTPAGEQYFGPGTRLTVT.

The chain combines TRBV25-1 with TRBJ1-1; 8 bases are shared with TRBD1. V shed 6 bases, J shed 1 base, and the junction held 10 bases outside the gene matches. Germline CDR1 reads MGHDK; CDR2 reads SYGVNS. The CDR3 is 16 residues long. The CDR3 here is CASSQGQGHGNTEAFF. DNA of the CDR3: TGTGCCAGCAGCCAAGGACAGGGACACGGGAACACTGAAGCTTTCTTT. Drawing the rest from reference TRBV25-1 and TRBJ1-1, the complete variable domain is EADIYQTPRYLVIGTGKKITLECSQTMGHDKMYWYQQDPGMELHLIHYSYGVNSTEKGDLSSESTVSRIRTEHFPLTLESARPSHTSQYLCASSQGQGHGNTEAFFGQGTRLTVV.

This chain links TRBV19 with TRBJ2-3, with 12 bases fitting TRBD2. With V trimmed by 4 bases and J by 4 bases, 6 bases remained unmatched. The germline gives CDR1 LNHDA, CDR2 SQIVND (reference sequence). The CDR3 is 16 residues long. Here the CDR3 reads CASSTPGLAGSDTQYF. Here the CDR3 DNA reads TGTGCCAGTAGTACCCCCGGACTAGCGGGATCAGATACGCAGTATTTT.

The V gene is TRBV7-9, the J gene TRBJ2-2; possibly TRBD1 for D (5 bases). V shed 7 bases and J shed 1 base, with 10 bases lying between them. Germline assignment: CDR1 SEHNR and CDR2 FQNEAQ (reference sequence). This CDR3 has 14 residues. The CDR3 DNA sequence: TGTGCCAGCATGGACACACTGAACACCGGGGAGCTGTTTTTT. Translation gives CASMDTLNTGELFF.

This clone has just a few counts. This chain connects TRBV7-2 to TRBJ1-6; possible D gene TRBD1, 6 bases. This CDR3 is built from 15 residues. CDR1 SGHTA and CDR2 FQGNSA come from the germline V gene. Trimming removed 10 bases from V and 5 bases from J, with 18 bases in between. This CDR3 is CAISRTGTDNSPLHF. The CDR3 DNA is TGTGCCATCTCTCGAACAGGGACGGATAATTCACCCCTCCACTTT.

The V gene is TRBV19, the J gene TRBJ2-2; maybe TRBD1 (5 bases). V was clipped by 10 bases and J by 3 bases, with 15 bases between them. The CDR3 has 14 residues. Looked up from germline, CDR1 is LNHDA and CDR2 is SQIVND (reference sequence). CDR3: CATRRQIYTGELFF. The CDR3 DNA follows: TGTGCCACCAGACGACAGATCTACACCGGGGAGCTGTTTTTT.

The CDR3 nucleotides are TGCGCCAGCAGCTTGAACGGGAGTCCCTACGAGCAGTACTTC. Translating gives CASSLNGSPYEQYF. The rearrangement links TRBV5-1 to TRBJ2-7, with TRBD2 as a possible D gene (6 bases). The CDR3 runs to 14 residues. V lost 1 base, J lost 2 bases, and 10 bases lay in between. CDR1 SGHRS and CDR2 YFSETQ come from the germline V gene.

The chain has TRBV18 and TRBJ1-1; a weak D match, TRBD1 (5 bases). V was shortened by 3 bases and J by 6 bases, with 17 bases between the two germline ends. This CDR3 has 15 amino acids. Germline CDR1 and CDR2: KGHSH and LQKENI. The chain's CDR3 is CASSPLNTGNPEAFF. The DNA for the CDR3 is TGTGCCAGCTCACCGCTTAACACAGGAAACCCTGAAGCTTTCTTT.

This clone has more than one count but fewer than ten. The chain combines TRBV6-4 with TRBJ2-1; 12 bases agree with TRBD2. Per germline, CDR1 MRHNA and CDR2 SNTAGT. This CDR3 comprises 15 residues. V gave up 5 bases and J gave up 6 bases; unmatched junction bases: 5. The CDR3 DNA reads TGTGCCAGCAGTCCTAAGACTAGCGGGGGCAATGAGCAGTTCTTC. Translation gives CASSPKTSGGNEQFF.

The chain is built from TRBV18 and TRBJ1-4; D is unclear. The germline V and J ends were trimmed by 1 base and 8 bases, with 14 bases remaining between them. Germline V gives CDR1 KGHSH, CDR2 LQKENI. The CDR3 has 15 residues. CDR3 DNA sequence: TGTGCCAGCTCACCACGTCGGACGGGATGGGAAAAACTGTTTTTT. It yields the protein CASSPRRTGWEKLFF.

V usage is TRBV7-2 and J usage is TRBJ2-7, with 14 bases lining up with TRBD2. V shed 5 bases and J 4 bases; nucleotides not matched to a gene: 7. The CDR3 consists of 16 residues. Germline V gives CDR1 SGHTA, CDR2 FQGNSA. CDR3 sequence: CASSPRLAGGPYEQYF. CDR3 coding DNA: TGTGCCAGCAGCCCCCGACTAGCGGGAGGGCCATACGAGCAGTACTTC.

Note on this clone: Its ends do not fully match the called genes, so a read error is possible. This sequence joins TRBV7-7 and TRBJ2-3, with 11 bases that match TRBD1. Looked up from germline, CDR1 is SSHAT and CDR2 is FNYEAQ (reference sequence). The CDR3 consists of 15 residues. In DNA form, the CDR3 reads TGTGCTAGCAGCTCCGGGACAGGGGGGACAGATACGCAGTATTTT. Its protein is CASSSGTGGTDTQYF.

The chain joins TRBV3-1 (or the pseudogene TRBV3-2) to TRBJ1-2, with D hard to call. Germline CDR1 and CDR2: LGHDT and YNNKEL (reference sequence). The germline V and J ends were trimmed by 5 bases and 7 bases, with 17 bases remaining between them. This CDR3 contains 14 residues. The CDR3: CASSSGAIFVGYTF. CDR3 sequence (DNA): TGTGCCAGCAGCTCGGGAGCAATATTTGTTGGCTACACCTTC.

The chain recombines TRBV7-2 with TRBJ1-2, with 9 bases matching TRBD1. Germline lookup yields CDR1 SGHTA and CDR2 FQGNSA. The CDR3 length is 13 residues. Trimming cost V 6 bases and J 8 bases; bases outside gene matches: 7. The CDR3 reads CASRSGTGKGYTF. As DNA, the CDR3 is TGTGCCAGCAGATCCGGGACAGGGAAAGGCTACACCTTC.

CDR3: CASGNLLAGAFTGELFF. For the CDR3, the DNA is TGTGCTAGTGGGAACCTACTAGCGGGGGCCTTCACCGGGGAGCTGTTTTTT. This chain joins TRBV12-5 and TRBJ2-2; TRBD2 agrees at 11 bases. The CDR3 spans 17 residues. V trimming: 6 bases; J trimming: 4 bases; junction bases outside the gene matches: 10. Per the germline V gene, CDR1 is LGHNT and CDR2 is FRNRAP. The whole variable domain, remainder taken from reference TRBV12-5 and TRBJ2-2, is DARVTQTPRHKVTEMGQEVTMRCQPILGHNTVFWYRQTMMQGLELLAYFRNRAPLDDSGMPKDRFSAEMPDATLATLKIQPSEPRDSAVYFCASGNLLAGAFTGELFFGEGSRLTVL.

This clone was observed once. The chain links TRBV2 to TRBJ1-5, with 9 bases identical to TRBD1. This CDR3 has 15 residues. V was clipped by 7 bases and J by 2 bases; unmatched bases: 6. CDR1 is SNHLY and CDR2 is FYNNEI in the germline V gene. CDR3 region: CASNEQGAGNQPQHF. The DNA for the CDR3 is TGTGCCAGCAACGAACAGGGGGCCGGCAATCAGCCCCAGCATTTT.

V and J are TRBV5-1 and TRBJ1-2, with 7 bases aligning to TRBD1. Germline-derived CDR1 and CDR2 are SGHRS and YFSETQ. V gave up 0 bases and J gave up 9 bases; unmatched junction bases: 2. The CDR3 spans 12 residues. In DNA, the CDR3 is TGCGCCAGCAGCTTGGAGGGGGCGCGCTACACCTTC. Translation gives CASSLEGARYTF.

The V and J genes are TRBV18 and TRBJ1-4, with 7 bases fitting TRBD1. The ends lost 6 bases at V and 8 bases at J; junction bases unmatched: 6. Per the germline V gene, CDR1 is KGHSH and CDR2 is LQKENI. The CDR3 contains 13 residues. CDR3 nucleotides: TGTGCCAGCTCCAGAGGACAGGAGGAAAAACTGTTTTTT. It specifies CASSRGQEEKLFF.

This sequence joins TRBV2 and TRBJ2-2, with D uncertain. There are 13 residues in the CDR3. Germline V CDR1 and CDR2: SNHLY, FYNNEI. The V end was cut by 11 bases, the J end by 0 bases, with 10 bases between. The DNA of the CDR3 is TGTGCCTCCAAAACAGCGAACACCGGGGAGCTGTTTTTT. Translated: CASKTANTGELFF.